The 22 T cell receptor beta chains reported below all come from one sample, sequenced in a study of T-cell memory formation after mild COVID-19. Using its own MiXCR run on the 5' RACE reads, TCRdb lists one record per CDR3 protein. Seen here are about 390,000 distinct CDR3 sequences, 20% to 25% observed once, and the top ten hold 12%. Source material: PBMCs or a T cell subset sorted from them (not recorded which). The receptors were gathered from an adult woman who had mild COVID-19 (a few samples of this study predate the infection). Cell type and time point are not known.

CDR3 residues: CASSQGLAGQETQYF. The CDR3, as DNA: TGTGCCAGCAGCCAAGGACTAGCGGGGCAAGAGACCCAGTACTTC. The chain carries TRBV4-2 and TRBJ2-5, with TRBD2 matching over 11 bases. V shed 1 base, J shed 2 bases, and the junction held 0 bases outside the gene matches. CDR3 length: 15 amino acids. Germline V gene sequence: CDR1 LGHNA, CDR2 YNFKEQ.

CDR3 nucleotides: TGTGCCAGTAGTATTTTACTAGCGGGGGAGCAGTACTTC. This translates into CASSILLAGEQYF. The rearrangement links TRBV19 to TRBJ2-7, with 10 bases that match TRBD2. Germline V gene lookup returns CDR1 LNHDA and CDR2 SQIVND (reference sequence). The CDR3 length is 13 residues. V lost 3 bases and J lost 7; bases outside the gene matches: 3.

V gene TRBV28 combines with J gene TRBJ2-7, with 11 bases identical to TRBD2. Germline V gives CDR1 MDHEN, CDR2 SYDVKM. V shed 2 bases and J 7 bases; nucleotides not matched to a gene: 7. The CDR3 length is 15 residues. CDR3 loop: CASSLALAGVQEQYF. DNA of the CDR3: TGTGCCAGCAGTTTAGCACTAGCGGGAGTACAAGAGCAGTACTTC.

V is TRBV15 and J is TRBJ1-2; D remains ambiguous. Trimming removed 0 bases from V and 1 base from J, with 12 bases in between. The CDR3 spans 16 residues. CDR1 and CDR2 from the germline V gene are LNHNV and YYDKDF (reference sequence). CDR3 sequence reads: CATSREGGVYNYGYTF. The CDR3 DNA follows: TGTGCCACCAGCAGAGAAGGAGGAGTTTATAACTATGGCTACACCTTC.

The V gene is TRBV29-1, the J gene TRBJ2-1, with TRBD2 matching 14 bases. This CDR3 is built from 14 residues. CDR1 SQVTM and CDR2 ANQGSEA come from the germline V gene. V lost 7 bases to trimming and J lost 9 bases; unmatched junction nucleotides: 8. CDR3 protein: CSAGLAGAHGEQFF. In DNA, the CDR3 is TGCAGCGCGGGACTAGCGGGGGCCCACGGTGAGCAGTTCTTC.

CDR3 loop: CASSDLFPGAIEFDNEQFF. The CDR3 DNA reads TGTGCCAGCAGTGACCTATTCCCAGGGGCAATAGAGTTCGACAATGAGCAGTTCTTC. The rearrangement links TRBV6-4 to TRBJ2-1, with D perhaps TRBD1 (6 bases). The germline V gene encodes CDR1 MRHNA and CDR2 SNTAGT. Trimming shortened V by 2 bases and J by 5 bases, and 25 bases separated the two germline ends. The CDR3 covers 19 residues.

This clonotype was observed a handful of times. The rearrangement uses TRBV5-5 and TRBJ1-6; the match to TRBD1 covers 8 bases. The length of the CDR3 is 18 residues. V was pared by 4 bases and J by 2 bases, with 11 bases of the junction left unmatched. The V gene's germline CDR1 is SGHKS and CDR2 YYEKEE (reference sequence). CDR3 DNA: TGTGCCAGCAGCCCAGGACAGGGATTCATAACCTATAATTCACCCCTCCACTTT. The encoded protein is CASSPGQGFITYNSPLHF.

Ten or more counts support this clonotype. The CDR3 here is CASSLNSGTSGRNANEQYF. In DNA, the CDR3 is TGTGCCAGCTCACTGAACTCCGGGACTAGCGGGAGAAACGCTAACGAGCAGTACTTC. The J gene is TRBJ2-7, the V gene TRBV18, with 14 bases matching TRBD2. After removal of 4 bases from V and 5 bases from J, the junction contained 16 bases not matched to a gene. Germline V gene data show CDR1 as KGHSH and CDR2 as LQKENI. The CDR3 runs 19 residues.

This clonotype has just a few counts. The chain uses TRBV4-3 and TRBJ1-1; D remains unclear. Between the trimmed V and J ends, which lost 3 bases and 5 bases, there was a span of 13 bases. CDR1 LGHNA and CDR2 YSLEER come from the germline V gene. This CDR3 comprises 14 residues. The CDR3 loop reads CASSHYMESTEAFF. For the CDR3, the DNA is TGCGCCAGCAGCCATTACATGGAGTCTACTGAAGCTTTCTTT.

This clonotype has only a few counts. V and J are TRBV9 and TRBJ1-2; 9 bases agree with TRBD1. CDR1 is SGDLS, CDR2 YYNGEE, per germline. V dropped 4 bases and J dropped 10; count of bases not matched to a gene: 5. The CDR3 sequence is 12 residues long. CDR3 nucleotides: TGTGCCAGCAGCAGACAGGGGGTAGTCTACACCTTC. This sequence encodes CASSRQGVVYTF.

This clonotype was observed a few times. The V gene is TRBV19, the J gene TRBJ2-5; TRBD2 is a possible D gene (5 bases). The CDR3 sequence is 14 residues long. V lost 6 bases, J lost 2 bases, and 13 bases lay in between. Germline V gene lookup returns CDR1 LNHDA and CDR2 SQIVND (reference sequence). The CDR3 DNA reads TGTGCCAGTAGCAAACGCGGGCAGCAAGAGACCCAGTACTTC. Its protein product is CASSKRGQQETQYF.

This clonotype was seen more than once but under ten times. The chain recombines TRBV7-9 with TRBJ2-7; the D is unclear. The CDR3 has 13 residues. In germline, CDR1 is SEHNR, CDR2 FQNEAQ (reference sequence). The germline V and J ends were trimmed by 1 base and 6 bases, with 10 bases remaining between them. CDR3 DNA sequence: TGTGCCAGCAGCTTAGGTAATTGGGCCGAGCAGTACTTC. Protein sequence: CASSLGNWAEQYF.

This clonotype was seen a handful of times. J is TRBJ2-1 and V is TRBV6-5; 8 bases align to TRBD2. The junction had 3 bases not matched to a gene; V was cut back by 5 bases and J by 0 bases. The CDR3 is 15 amino acids. The germline CDR1 and CDR2 sequences are MNHEY and SVGAGI. This CDR3 reads CASSQRESSYNEQFF. The DNA for the CDR3 is TGTGCCAGCAGTCAGCGGGAGAGCTCCTACAATGAGCAGTTCTTC.

The rearrangement uses TRBV6-5 and TRBJ1-2; 7 nucleotides align to TRBD1. CDR1 MNHEY and CDR2 SVGAGI come from the germline V gene. V was clipped by 6 bases and J by 6 bases; unmatched bases: 13. CDR3 length equals 15 residues. The CDR3 DNA reads as TGTGCCAGCAGACCTGTTGGGGGCAGGGGGGATGGCTACACCTTC. It is translated as CASRPVGGRGDGYTF.

The chain recombines TRBV7-6 with TRBJ1-5, with D maybe TRBD1 (5 bases). V was trimmed by 8 bases and J by 3 bases, leaving 11 bases between them. The germline gives CDR1 SGHVS, CDR2 FNYEAQ. This CDR3 comprises 13 residues. The chain's CDR3 is CASGRDLNQPQHF. The CDR3 DNA follows: TGTGCCAGCGGGCGGGACCTCAATCAGCCCCAGCATTTT.

The CDR3 loop reads CASSFVPGGEQYF. The CDR3 DNA reads as TGCGCCAGCAGCTTCGTCCCGGGGGGCGAGCAGTACTTC. This sequence joins TRBV5-1 and TRBJ2-7; 7 positions agree with TRBD2. The CDR3 length is 13 residues. From germline, CDR1 is SGHRS and CDR2 YFSETQ. V lost 2 bases, J lost 6 bases, and 5 bases stayed unmatched.

V gene TRBV6-5 combines with J gene TRBJ2-7, with 7 bases matching TRBD1. Losses at the gene ends were 6 bases for V and 1 base for J; bases not matched to a gene: 18. Germline V CDR1 and CDR2: MNHEY, SVGAGI. This CDR3 is built from 18 residues. The CDR3 loop reads CASSPTPIGQEYSYEQYF. CDR3 nucleotides: TGTGCCAGCAGCCCCACCCCCATCGGACAGGAGTATTCCTACGAGCAGTACTTC.

The rearrangement uses TRBV30 and TRBJ2-1, with 12 positions matching TRBD2. This CDR3 contains 15 residues. V trimming: 0 bases; J trimming: 4 bases; junction bases outside the gene matches: 1. Germline CDR1 and CDR2: GTSNPN and SVGIG (reference sequence). The CDR3 DNA reads TGTGCCTGGAGTGTACTAGCGGGGGGTTACAATGAGCAGTTCTTC. Translation gives CAWSVLAGGYNEQFF.

The chain links TRBV7-6 to TRBJ2-5, with 7 bases that match TRBD2. The V gene's germline CDR1 is SGHVS and CDR2 FNYEAQ. This CDR3 region has 17 residues. V shed 4 bases, J shed 5 bases, and the junction held 16 bases outside the gene matches. The CDR3: CASSSGTKGRAPETQYF. DNA of the CDR3: TGTGCCAGCAGCTCCGGAACTAAAGGGAGGGCCCCCGAGACCCAGTACTTC.

This clonotype was counted only a few times. This chain joins TRBV7-9 and TRBJ2-4; D remains ambiguous. CDR1 SEHNR and CDR2 FQNEAQ come from the germline V gene (reference sequence). There are 14 residues in the CDR3. V lost 4 bases to trimming and J lost 0 bases, with 7 bases between them. The CDR3 nucleotides are TGTGCCAGCAGCTGGGAAATAGCCAAAAACATTCAGTACTTC. This codes for CASSWEIAKNIQYF.

This clonotype was seen a handful of times. The J gene is TRBJ2-1, the V gene TRBV7-9; D gene ambiguous. This CDR3 is built from 10 residues. Looked up from germline, CDR1 is SEHNR and CDR2 is FQNEAQ (reference sequence). V lost 8 bases to trimming and J lost 9 bases, with 8 bases between them. The CDR3 coding sequence is TGTGCCAGCCCCTTTGCTGAGCAGTTCTTC. Translation: CASPFAEQFF.

This clonotype showed up just a few times. This sequence joins TRBV20-1 and TRBJ2-1; 13 bases line up with TRBD2. Germline trimming cut 5 bases from V and 6 bases from J; bases unmatched to any gene: 13. This CDR3 has 17 amino acids. CDR1 and CDR2 (germline): DFQATT, SNEGSKA (reference sequence). CDR3 sequence reads: CSARVLAGGPVPNEQFF. The CDR3 nucleotides read TGCAGTGCTCGAGTACTAGCGGGAGGGCCGGTCCCCAATGAGCAGTTCTTC.